This TCR beta chain was recorded in a study of blood T cells in healthy people across ages. It was with a sample-barcoded 5' primer and a J-beta primer mix that a second PCR of roughly 6 to 12 cycles was run. Each sample provided no less than 3 million CDR3-containing paired-end reads. TCRdb processed the 5' RACE reads anew with MiXCR; each CDR3 protein has one entry. The table has 1.5 million to 2 million distinct CDR3 sequences, over 25% seen once. Findings and limits, study-wide: Relative to aged donors, long-lived donors carried more naive CD4+ cells and displayed higher diversity.

J was trimmed by 2 bases and V by 9 bases; bases with no gene match: 7. Per the germline V gene, CDR1 is MNHEY and CDR2 is SMNVEV (reference sequence). The CDR3 runs 13 residues. This clonotype has ten or more counts. As yet, its antigen is unknown. Every donor provided roughly 10 milliliters of peripheral blood. The sample comprised blood. The TCR comes from a woman younger than 45 in good health. The rearrangement links TRBV27 to TRBJ2-7; TRBD2 agrees at 7 bases. CDR3 residues: CASTSGATYEQYF. Here the CDR3 DNA reads TGTGCCAGTACCAGCGGGGCGACCTACGAGCAGTACTTC.